The next 14 T cell receptor beta chains were all read from a single sample in a study of blood T cell repertoires in COVID-19. Libraries were prepared by immunoSEQ multiplex PCR; TCRdb keeps only in-frame clonotypes and omits some of them. Among about 68,000 clones, approximately 88% were seen once, and the ten largest hold 8.8%. Sequences were obtained from peripheral blood. These receptors all stem from a man aged 45 to 65 with active COVID-19.

The rearrangement links TRBV19 to TRBJ1-5; D perhaps matches TRBD1 (5 bases). Per the germline V gene, CDR1 is LNHDA and CDR2 is SQIVND (reference sequence). This CDR3 region has 16 residues. Trimming took off 5 bases at V and 3 bases at J, with 17 bases between the two ends. CDR3 sequence reads: CASSPSAGIVNQPQHF. The CDR3 DNA follows: TGTGCCAGTAGTCCTAGCGCAGGGATCGTCAATCAGCCCCAGCATTTT.

This sequence joins TRBV9 and TRBJ2-3; 11 nucleotides align to TRBD2. Losses at the gene ends were 4 bases for V and 6 bases for J; bases not matched to a gene: 10. The germline V gene has CDR1 SGDLS and CDR2 YYNGEE. This CDR3 has 16 residues. The CDR3 protein is CASSTLAGGTWDTQYF. CDR3 DNA: TGTGCCAGCAGCACCTTAGCGGGGGGGACCTGGGATACGCAGTATTTT.

This chain connects TRBV12-3 or TRBV12-4 to TRBJ1-1; 8 nucleotides agree with TRBD1. V was pared by 8 bases and J by 5 bases, with 7 bases of the junction left unmatched. The CDR3 extends over 13 amino acids. DNA for the CDR3: TGTGCCAGCGTGGCAGGGGGCTTGACTGAAGCTTTCTTT. It encodes CASVAGGLTEAFF.

The CDR3, as DNA: TGTGCCAGCAGCGTTAGCCCAAGGGAGCAGTTCTTC. Its translation: CASSVSPREQFF. The rearrangement joins TRBV7-9 to TRBJ2-1; D unclear. The V gene's germline CDR1 is SEHNR and CDR2 FQNEAQ (reference sequence). The CDR3 consists of 12 residues. Trimming took 5 bases from V and 10 from J, leaving 12 bases between them.

V usage is TRBV2 and J usage is TRBJ1-2; D uncertain. Per germline, CDR1 SNHLY and CDR2 FYNNEI. The CDR3 is made up of 13 amino acids. Trimming stripped 6 bases from V and 8 bases from J, with 16 bases between. The CDR3 nucleotides are TGTGCCAGCAGAGCGGACGGCCGGTCGGGCTACACCTTC. This encodes CASRADGRSGYTF. Full variable domain (missing parts from reference TRBV2 and TRBJ1-2): EPEVTQTPSHQVTQMGQEVILRCVPISNHLYFYWYRQILGQKVEFLVSFYNNEISEKSEIFDDQFSVERPDGSNFTLKIRSTKLEDSAMYFCASRADGRSGYTFGSGTRLTVV.

This clone was seen more than once but under ten times. The chain recombines TRBV4-1 with TRBJ2-7; 7 bases map to TRBD1. V shed 4 bases, J shed 2 bases, and the junction held 8 bases outside the gene matches. The CDR3 runs 15 residues. CDR1 and CDR2 (germline): MGHRA, YSYEKL. CDR3 in amino acids: CASSRQQGNAYEQYF. As DNA, the CDR3 is TGCGCCAGCAGCCGACAACAGGGGAATGCCTACGAGCAGTACTTC.

The chain employs TRBV28 and TRBJ2-2, with 9 bases aligning to TRBD2. V trimming: 4 bases; J trimming: 5 bases; junction bases outside the gene matches: 2. The CDR3 runs to 14 residues. CDR1 and CDR2 from the germline V gene are MDHEN and SYDVKM. CDR3 sequence reads: CASSSSGTTGELFF. The CDR3 DNA sequence: TGTGCCAGCAGTTCTAGCGGGACTACCGGGGAGCTGTTTTTT.

V and J are TRBV29-1 and TRBJ1-2; 9 positions agree with TRBD1. With V trimmed by 2 bases and J by 4 bases, 2 bases remained unmatched. The CDR3 consists of 13 residues. Germline loops: CDR1 SQVTM, CDR2 ANQGSEA. The CDR3 region is CSVEKDRGYGYTF. The CDR3 DNA follows: TGCAGCGTTGAAAAGGACAGGGGCTATGGCTACACCTTC.

The gene calls are TRBV12-3 or TRBV12-4 and TRBJ2-3; perhaps TRBD2 as D (5 bases). Trimming left V 6 bases short and J 9 bases short, with 10 bases between. This CDR3 is built from 11 residues. The CDR3 DNA reads TGTGCCAGCAGCCCGGGGTCCACGCAGTATTTT. It is translated as CASSPGSTQYF.

The chain employs TRBV7-2 and TRBJ2-1, with 13 positions matching TRBD2. Germline loops: CDR1 SGHTA, CDR2 FQGNSA. With 5 bases clipped from V and 8 bases from J, the junction kept 6 bases outside the gene matches. The CDR3 spans 15 residues. In DNA form, the CDR3 reads TGTGCCAGCAGCCCTACTAGCGGGGGGGCTCATGAGCAGTTCTTC. It encodes CASSPTSGGAHEQFF. The variable domain in full, completed from reference TRBV7-2 and TRBJ2-1, reads GAGVSQSPSNKVTEKGKDVELRCDPISGHTALYWYRQSLGQGLEFLIYFQGNSAPDKSGLPSDRFSAERTGGSVSTLTIQRTQQEDSAVYLCASSPTSGGAHEQFFGPGTRLTVL.

V usage is TRBV4-3 and J usage is TRBJ1-4; 7 bases align to TRBD1. With 1 base clipped from V and 6 bases from J, the junction kept 2 bases outside the gene matches. CDR1 is LGHNA, CDR2 YSLEER, per germline. This CDR3 is built from 14 residues. The chain's CDR3 is CASSQGGTDEKLFF. The DNA for the CDR3 is TGCGCCAGCAGCCAAGGGGGGACAGATGAAAAACTGTTTTTT.

The genes are TRBV3-1 (or the pseudogene TRBV3-2) and TRBJ2-3, with 9 nucleotides matching TRBD2. With V trimmed by 7 bases and J by 5 bases, 19 bases remained unmatched. The CDR3 spans 18 residues. CDR1 LGHDT and CDR2 YNNKEL come from the germline V gene (reference sequence). The CDR3 is CASTALGAGGPSGDTQYF. CDR3 coding DNA: TGTGCCAGCACCGCACTAGGTGCGGGAGGGCCAAGTGGAGATACGCAGTATTTT.

This sequence joins TRBV15 and TRBJ2-3, with 7 bases identical to TRBD1. Losses at the gene ends were 6 bases for V and 5 bases for J; bases not matched to a gene: 17. Germline V CDR1 and CDR2: LNHNV, YYDKDF (reference sequence). The CDR3 runs to 17 residues. CDR3 nucleotide sequence: TGTGCCACCAGGAGAATTACCGGGACAGCCTCCGGAGATACGCAGTATTTT. Residues: CATRRITGTASGDTQYF.

The chain is built from TRBV4-1 and TRBJ1-2, with no clear D. Trimming cost V 5 bases and J 5 bases, with 12 bases left between them. Germline V lookup: CDR1 MGHRA, CDR2 YSYEKL. The CDR3 covers 13 residues. The CDR3 coding sequence is TGCGCCAGCAGCTCACGGACGGGATATGGCTACACCTTC. Residues: CASSSRTGYGYTF.